This T cell receptor (beta chain) was retrieved from a study of brain T cells in children with intractable seizures. Study-wide findings and caveats: Viral specificity was inferred only from CDR3 similarity; HCMV serostatus was unknown. Absence of clones before surgery may stem from lower sequencing depth.

V was clipped by 7 bases and J by 5 bases; unmatched bases: 12. CDR3 length equals 16 residues. CDR1 SGHTS and CDR2 YDEGEE come from the germline V gene. To note about this clone: The antigen is undetermined.

Noted time point: blood from clinic visit 5 months post-surgery; TSC patient then seizure free. Only cases whose brain tissue showed the highest T cell transcript signatures were sequenced. At least one anti-epileptic drug was given before surgery. Measured with immunoSEQ multiplex PCR; TCRdb has only the in-frame clones, and not every one. This sample has 300,000 to 400,000 clones, with approximately 93% found just once. Sequencing used peripheral blood, obtained roughly 5 months after surgery. J is TRBJ1-6 and V is TRBV5-8, with 7 nucleotides matching TRBD1. The source of this sequence is a boy younger than two with tuberous sclerosis and intractable seizures. DNA for the CDR3: TGTGCCAGCGGAGCCGACAGGGAAGGTCATAATTCACCCCTCCACTTT. Protein product: CASGADREGHNSPLHF.